Listed below are T cell receptor beta chains from one sample, sequenced in a study of blood T cell repertoires in COVID-19. The assay was immunoSEQ multiplex PCR, and TCRdb's table has in-frame clones only and misses some. The sample contains about 150,000 clones, around 83% of which appear only once. Sequenced input: peripheral blood. These receptors were obtained from a woman between 50 and 59 years old with acute or convalescent COVID-19. Each CDR3 is given with its conserved first and last residue. D genes are given only for firm matches. Size values are once, few and many counts, or a class for expanded clones, and some rows have none.

TRBV10-3	-	-	TRBJ1-2	TGTGCCACCCGTCGGGACACTAACTATGGCTACACCTTC	CATRRDTNYGYTF
TRBV9	TRBD1	once	TRBJ1-2	TGTGCCAGCAGCCACGATTTCCAACAGGGGGGAGAGGATGGCTACACCTTC	CASSHDFQQGGEDGYTF
TRBV2	-	-	TRBJ1-1	TGTGCCAGCAGTGTAGGGGAGAACACTGAAGCTTTCTTT	CASSVGENTEAFF
TRBV6-1	-	-	TRBJ1-5	TGTGCCAGCAGTGAAAGCTTCCGTCAGCCCCAGCATTTT	CASSESFRQPQHF
TRBV10-3	-	-	TRBJ2-3	TGTGCCATCAGTGGGGGGGAGACAGATACGCAGTATTTT	CAISGGETDTQYF
TRBV4-2	-	few	TRBJ1-1	TGTGCCAGCAGCCAAGAGCTGGGGGGGAGTGAAGCTTTCTTT	CASSQELGGSEAFF
TRBV6-2/TRBV6-3	-	-	TRBJ2-3	TGTGCCAGCAGTTACTCGTCTTTCACAGATACGCAGTATTTT	CASSYSSFTDTQYF
TRBV2	TRBD2	-	TRBJ2-3	TGTGCCAGCAGTGTTGGCGGGAGGCCGCAGTATTTT	CASSVGGRPQYF
TRBV29-1	-	-	TRBJ1-1	TGCAGCGGGATGGAGTTTACGGCCACTGAAGCTTTCTTT	CSGMEFTATEAFF
TRBV4-1	TRBD2	-	TRBJ2-3	TGCGCCAGCAGCCGGGTAGCGGGTACTAGCACAGATACGCAGTATTTT	CASSRVAGTSTDTQYF
TRBV14	-	-	TRBJ1-1	TGTGCCAGCAGCTTAACAGAGAACACTGAAGCTTTCTTT	CASSLTENTEAFF
TRBV7-9	TRBD1	-	TRBJ1-2	TGTGCCAGCAGCTCCGGGACAGGAAACTACACCTTC	CASSSGTGNYTF
TRBV27	TRBD1	-	TRBJ2-1	TGTGCCAGCAGTTTATGGGGACAGATAATTTCTCCGAGCTCCTACAATGAGCAGTTCTTC	CASSLWGQIISPSSYNEQFF
TRBV5-5	-	-	TRBJ1-2	TGTGCCAGCACCTTGGTCTCAGCTAACTATGGCTACACCTTC	CASTLVSANYGYTF
TRBV7-9	-	few	TRBJ2-6	TGTGCCAGCAGCTTCTTTACAGGGCCTGGGGCCAACGTCCTGACTTTC	CASSFFTGPGANVLTF
TRBV12-3/TRBV12-4	-	-	TRBJ2-2	TGTGCCAGCATCGAGGGTATCGGGGAGCTGTTTTTT	CASIEGIGELFF
TRBV7-2	TRBD1	once	TRBJ1-2	TGTGCCAGCAGTTCCCGACAGGGGGCGGGGGGCTACACCTTC	CASSSRQGAGGYTF
TRBV27	-	-	TRBJ2-7	TGTGCCAGCAGTTTACTGCTGAGCAGGAACGAGCAGTACTTC	CASSLLLSRNEQYF
TRBV7-3	TRBD2	-	TRBJ2-1	TGTGCCAGCAGCACCCAACTAGCGGGGGGCTGGAATGAGCAGTTCTTC	CASSTQLAGGWNEQFF
TRBV19	TRBD2	-	TRBJ2-3	TGTGCCAGTAAAGTAGGACTAGCGGGACCCTTCACAGATACGCAGTATTTT	CASKVGLAGPFTDTQYF
TRBV9	-	-	TRBJ2-7	TGTGCCAGCAGCGTAGGGGGGGACCCCTACGAGCAGTACTTC	CASSVGGDPYEQYF
TRBV7-9	-	-	TRBJ2-6	TGTGCCAGCAGCTTATCTGAGGTAGGGGCCAACGTCCTGACTTTC	CASSLSEVGANVLTF
TRBV5-1	TRBD2	-	TRBJ2-7	TGCGCCAGCAGCTTGGGGGACGGTAGCGGGAGCAACGAGCAGTACTTC	CASSLGDGSGSNEQYF
TRBV7-3	TRBD1	-	TRBJ2-7	TGTGCCAGCAGCTTAACATACTCGACAGGGTTGGCCGAGCAGTACTTC	CASSLTYSTGLAEQYF
TRBV5-6	-	-	TRBJ1-5	TGTGCCAGCAGCTTGAAACAGTATAGCAATCAGCCCCAGCATTTT	CASSLKQYSNQPQHF
TRBV4-3	-	once	TRBJ1-2	TGCGCCAGCAGCCAAGGAGAGTCGGACTATGGCTACACCTTC	CASSQGESDYGYTF
TRBV7-2	TRBD1	-	TRBJ1-6	TGTGCCAGCAGCTACAGGGGTAGATCCTATAATTCACCCCTCCACTTT	CASSYRGRSYNSPLHF
TRBV9	TRBD2	-	TRBJ2-5	TGTGCCAGCAGCGTAGGTCCGGCGGGAGTGGGGGAGACCCAGTACTTC	CASSVGPAGVGETQYF
TRBV19	-	-	TRBJ1-6	TGTGCCAGTACTCTCTCGGGGTTTGGAGCATTGACCCTCCACTTT	CASTLSGFGALTLHF
TRBV6-5	TRBD1	few	TRBJ1-5	TGTGCCAGCAATTCCAGGGGGCCCGGGGTTCAGCCCCAGCATTTT	CASNSRGPGVQPQHF
TRBV7-2	-	-	TRBJ2-7	TGTGCCAGCAGCCCATTAGGGGGGGCTTCCTACGAGCAGTACTTC	CASSPLGGASYEQYF
TRBV7-3	-	-	TRBJ2-5	TGTGCCAGCAGTGTCCGGGAGACGGGGACCCAGTACTTC	CASSVRETGTQYF
TRBV7-2	TRBD1	-	TRBJ2-7	TGTGCCAGCAGCTTAGGACAGGGTCGCGGCTACGAGCAGTACTTC	CASSLGQGRGYEQYF
TRBV19	TRBD2	-	TRBJ2-4	TGTGCCAGTAGCCCGAGGGAGGGCTTAGCCAAAAACATTCAGTACTTC	CASSPREGLAKNIQYF
TRBV11-2	-	-	TRBJ1-4	TGTGCCAGCAGCTTTGGGGCACAGGATGAAAAACTGTTTTTT	CASSFGAQDEKLFF
TRBV5-4	TRBD2	-	TRBJ2-3	TGTGCCAGCAGCCCCGGGACTAGCTTCGGGGCAGATACGCAGTATTTT	CASSPGTSFGADTQYF
TRBV6-2/TRBV6-3	TRBD2	-	TRBJ2-2	TGTGCCAGCAGCCCTGAGCTAGCGGGAGGATGGGTCGGGGAGCTGTTTTTT	CASSPELAGGWVGELFF
TRBV7-9	-	once	TRBJ2-1	TGTGCCAGCAGCTTGGTTATCGCTACGAGGAATGAGCAGTTCTTC	CASSLVIATRNEQFF
TRBV10-1	TRBD2	-	TRBJ2-1	TGCGCCAGCAGTGAGTCCCTAGCGGGAGTACTCAATGAGCAGTTCTTC	CASSESLAGVLNEQFF
TRBV18	TRBD1	few	TRBJ1-3	TGTGCCAGCTCTGGGGGACAGGCCTCTGGAAACACCATATATTTT	CASSGGQASGNTIYF